These 8 T cell receptor beta chains came from one sample sequenced in a study of post-analysis software for immune sequencing data. Findings of the study overall: Included in a set of roughly 5 TRBV segments more frequent in patients than controls were TRBV5-6, TRBV5-1 and TRBV20-1.

TCR beta cDNA libraries had unique molecular identifiers. TCRdb analysed the PCR reads with MiXCR anew, one entry per CDR3 protein. The repertoire holds hundreds of thousands of distinct CDR3 sequences, with around 40% as singletons. Their antigens remain unidentified. Material for sequencing was blood. Every receptor here comes from a girl between 10 and 17 years old with multiple sclerosis.

The chain recombines TRBV5-1 with TRBJ1-2; a possible D gene is TRBD1 (6 bases). The length of the CDR3 is 16 residues. The V end lost 2 bases, the J end lost 6 bases, and 20 bases lay between the germline ends. CDR1 is SGHRS and CDR2 is YFSETQ in the germline V gene. The CDR3 is CASSFNTWGPDHGYTF. The CDR3 nucleotides read TGCGCCAGCAGCTTCAATACTTGGGGGCCGGACCATGGCTACACCTTC.

The chain uses TRBV5-5 and TRBJ2-5; the D is unclear. This CDR3 spans 13 amino acids. V dropped 4 bases and J dropped 11 bases, with 18 bases sitting between them. Germline CDR1 SGHKS, CDR2 YYEKEE (reference sequence). The CDR3 spells CASSQLGIRKQYF. The CDR3 DNA follows: TGTGCCAGCAGCCAGTTGGGGATCCGCAAGCAGTACTTC.

This clonotype has a handful of counts. The chain carries TRBV6-4 and TRBJ2-1; 7 bases map to TRBD2. There are 15 residues in the CDR3. V lost 4 bases and J lost 4; bases outside the gene matches: 7. The germline V gene has CDR1 MRHNA and CDR2 SNTAGT. The CDR3 sequence is CASSVGRQAYNEQFF. CDR3 sequence (DNA): TGTGCCAGCAGTGTCGGGAGGCAGGCATACAATGAGCAGTTCTTC.

The sample holds one count of this clonotype. The rearrangement links TRBV4-2 to TRBJ1-3, with a weak D call TRBD1 (6 bases). From germline, CDR1 is LGHNA and CDR2 YNFKEQ. The CDR3 is made up of 15 amino acids. V was clipped by 0 bases and J by 0 bases, with 6 bases between them. CDR3 region: CASSQEGGSGNTIYF. The CDR3 DNA reads as TGTGCCAGCAGCCAAGAAGGGGGCTCTGGAAACACCATATATTTT.

This clonotype has only a few counts. The V and J genes are TRBV28 and TRBJ2-3; D not resolved. The CDR3 contains 12 residues. V was trimmed by 8 bases and J by 7 bases, leaving 13 bases between them. Germline-derived CDR1 and CDR2 are MDHEN and SYDVKM. The CDR3 DNA reads TGTGCCAGCTTCGCCAGGACGAATACGCAGTATTTT. Encoded protein: CASFARTNTQYF.

The rearrangement joins TRBV12-3 or TRBV12-4 to TRBJ1-2, with D perhaps matching TRBD1 (6 bases). The CDR3 covers 13 residues. The V end was cut by 3 bases, the J end by 7 bases, with 12 bases between. CDR3 loop: CASSFSRGAGYTF. Here the CDR3 DNA reads TGTGCCAGCAGTTTCTCCCGGGGGGCTGGCTACACCTTC.

Only a few counts were recorded for this clonotype. The gene calls are TRBV14 and TRBJ1-2; no clear D. In germline, CDR1 is SGHDN, CDR2 FVKESK. The length of the CDR3 is 15 residues. V was shortened by 0 bases and J by 4 bases, with 12 bases between the two germline ends. The DNA for the CDR3 is TGTGCCAGCAGCCAAGATCGTGGCCTCCTCTATGGCTACACCTTC. Its translation: CASSQDRGLLYGYTF.

The chain is built from TRBV5-5 and TRBJ2-7; 8 bases align to TRBD1. The CDR3 is 15 amino acids. CDR1 and CDR2 (germline): SGHKS, YYEKEE (reference sequence). J was trimmed by 1 base and V by 5 bases; bases with no gene match: 8. The CDR3: CASSGDRPGSYEQYF. The CDR3 DNA follows: TGTGCCAGCAGTGGGGACAGGCCGGGATCCTACGAGCAGTACTTC.